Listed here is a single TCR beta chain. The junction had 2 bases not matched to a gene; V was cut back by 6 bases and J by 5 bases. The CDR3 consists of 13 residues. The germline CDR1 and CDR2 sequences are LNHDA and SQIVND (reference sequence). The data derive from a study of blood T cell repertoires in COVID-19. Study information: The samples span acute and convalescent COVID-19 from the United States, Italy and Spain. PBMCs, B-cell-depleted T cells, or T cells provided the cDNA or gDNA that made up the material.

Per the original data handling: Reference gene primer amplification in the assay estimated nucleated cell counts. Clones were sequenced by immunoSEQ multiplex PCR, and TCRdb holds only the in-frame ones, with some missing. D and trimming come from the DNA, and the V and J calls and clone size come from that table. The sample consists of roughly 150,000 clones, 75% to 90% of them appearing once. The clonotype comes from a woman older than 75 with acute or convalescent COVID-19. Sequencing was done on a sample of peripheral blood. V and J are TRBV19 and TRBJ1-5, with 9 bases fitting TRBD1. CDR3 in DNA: TGTGCCAGTAGACGACAGGGGGATCAGCCCCAGCATTTT. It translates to CASRRQGDQPQHF.